This T cell receptor (beta chain) was found in a study of blood T cells in healthy people across ages. Germline V gene data show CDR1 as PRHDT and CDR2 as FYEKMQ (reference sequence). CDR3 length equals 14 residues. With 5 bases clipped from V and 9 bases from J, the junction kept 10 bases outside the gene matches. The second PCR ran about 6 to 12 cycles with a sample-barcoded 5' primer and J-beta primers. TCRdb called the 5' RACE reads again in MiXCR, with one record for every CDR3 protein. The table shows about 1.5 million distinct CDR3 sequences, with approximately 43% occurring only once. This clonotype was recorded once.

The sequence came from a woman under 30 in good health. The rearrangement joins TRBV13 to TRBJ2-1, with 7 bases matching TRBD2. Sequenced input: blood. The chain's CDR3 is CASSAGEGLVEQFF. In nucleotides, the CDR3 is TGTGCCAGCAGCGCTGGGGAGGGGCTGGTTGAGCAGTTCTTC.